This TCR beta chain was sequenced for a study of T cell repertoires in cytomegalovirus infection (dated by TCRdb to the late 2010s). As for the study more broadly: Donor HLA type was relevant to the analysis, as public TCR beta signatures indicated carriage of CMV infection together with the matching HLA type.

The instrument was an Illumina HiSeq 1500. TCRdb trimmed public reads at Q25 via fastp, called clones via MiXCR and kept in-frame beta chains. Rows are unified per CDR3 protein, each entry keeping the most common DNA and genes. Across this sample there are around 100,000 distinct CDR3 sequences, with 20% to 30% seen only once. More than 35% of the sample lies in the top ten. This clonotype has a count of ten or more. It lacks a known antigen. Per-base quality was not reported, and no clone a single base away is much larger than it. CDR1 and CDR2 (SGDLS, YYNGEE) derive from the germline V gene. For this chain, trimming is 3 bases at the V end and 8 bases at the J end, and the number of junction bases without a gene match is 11. There are 15 amino acids in the CDR3, from cysteine to phenylalanine inclusive. This entry keeps only the CDR3 DNA: 45 bases, framed from base 1. The investigation overall reported the following: In the ex vivo response, HLA-C-restricted CMV-specific TCR beta clonotypes were dominant, and in two of eight donors the single most frequent clonotype came from this HLA-C-restricted group. Cumulative frequency of public TCR beta family members discriminated carriers of CMV infection plus the relevant HLA type in this cohort and an independent roughly 350-donor cohort.

What was sequenced was CD8+ T cells from PBMCs. The V and J genes are TRBV9 and TRBJ1-2; TRBD1 fits 9 bases in the junction. This receptor was taken from a human donor in good health (CMV status not recorded). Some clones in this sample may be carry-over from other donors' samples. The nucleotide sequence reads TGTGCCAGCAGCGGAACCGGGACAGGGCGAAGGGGCTACACCTTC. Its protein reads: CASSGTGTGRRGYTF.